Each of the 13 T cell receptor beta chains below was sequenced from the same sample in a study of cytomegalovirus exposure and HLA in healthy donors. The PCR was carried out with 60 Vbeta primers and 13 Jbeta primers. The data were produced by immunoSEQ multiplex PCR, yet TCRdb's version contains in-frame clones alone and is incomplete. This table has around 130,000 clones, over 70% appearing once. The specimen sequenced was PBMCs. The origin of the receptors is a woman in her fifties or sixties in good health and CMV-seropositive.

The J gene is TRBJ1-1, the V gene TRBV9; possible D gene TRBD1, 6 bases. CDR3 length: 15 amino acids. V shed 0 bases and J shed 5 bases, with 14 bases lying between them. Germline V gene sequence: CDR1 SGDLS, CDR2 YYNGEE. The CDR3 coding sequence is TGTGCCAGCAGCGTAGGAGGGGGGGCAGGGACTGAAGCTTTCTTT. As protein: CASSVGGGAGTEAFF.

The chain has TRBV9 and TRBJ2-1, with 9 bases fitting TRBD2. CDR3 length: 16 amino acids. The germline gives CDR1 SGDLS, CDR2 YYNGEE. Losses at the gene ends were 0 bases for V and 6 bases for J; bases not matched to a gene: 7. CDR3 sequence: CASSVGGGGVGNEQFF. The CDR3 coding sequence is TGTGCCAGCAGCGTAGGAGGCGGGGGGGTGGGCAATGAGCAGTTCTTC.

The rearrangement uses TRBV5-4 and TRBJ2-3; the D is unclear. The CDR3 runs to 12 residues. With 1 base removed from V and 5 bases from J, the gap between germline ends came to 5 bases. Germline V gives CDR1 SGHNT, CDR2 YYREEE (reference sequence). CDR3 coding DNA: TGTGCCAGCAGCTTGTCATTAGATACGCAGTATTTT. Its translation: CASSLSLDTQYF.

The genes are TRBV6-6 and TRBJ2-7; TRBD2 matches 11 bases. Trimming took 7 bases from V and 2 from J; bases not matched to a gene: 4. In germline, CDR1 is MNHNY, CDR2 SVGAGI (reference sequence). This CDR3 spans 14 amino acids. This CDR3 reads CASTQTSGAYEQYF. In nucleotides, the CDR3 is TGTGCCAGCACCCAGACTAGCGGGGCCTACGAGCAGTACTTC.

This chain connects TRBV11-1 to TRBJ2-3; 12 bases fit TRBD2. The germline V gene has CDR1 SGHAT and CDR2 FQDESV (reference sequence). The CDR3 is made up of 18 amino acids. V shed 4 bases, J shed 0 bases, and the junction held 8 bases outside the gene matches. For the CDR3, the DNA is TGTGCCAGCAGCTCGTGGGTGACTAGCGGGGGCAGCACAGATACGCAGTATTTT. Translated: CASSSWVTSGGSTDTQYF.

The rearrangement uses TRBV7-6 and TRBJ1-1; possible D gene TRBD1, 5 bases. CDR3 length: 14 residues. Trimming left V 2 bases short and J 6 bases short, with 13 bases between. Germline assignment: CDR1 SGHVS and CDR2 FNYEAQ. The chain's CDR3 is CASSLRQGEAEAFF. DNA for the CDR3: TGTGCCAGCAGCTTACGTCAAGGGGAGGCTGAAGCTTTCTTT.

The chain recombines TRBV5-1 with TRBJ1-6, with D possibly matching TRBD1 (5 bases). Trimming cost V 3 bases and J 3 bases, with 16 bases left between them. There are 17 residues in the CDR3. Germline values: CDR1 SGHRS, CDR2 YFSETQ. CDR3 nucleotide sequence: TGCGCCAGCAGCTGGGGGACTCAGGTTCTCTATAATTCACCCCTCCACTTT. It encodes CASSWGTQVLYNSPLHF.

The chain employs TRBV27 and TRBJ2-1, with 7 bases fitting TRBD2. CDR3 length equals 14 residues. Trimming at V came to 3 bases and at J to 5 bases, leaving 4 bases not matched to a gene. CDR1 and CDR2 from the germline V gene are MNHEY and SMNVEV (reference sequence). CDR3 sequence reads: CASSFWAGDNEQFF. CDR3 nucleotide sequence: TGTGCCAGCAGTTTCTGGGCGGGGGACAATGAGCAGTTCTTC.

This clone was seen ten or more times. The chain links TRBV2 to TRBJ2-5; the match to TRBD2 covers 9 bases. J gave up 2 bases and V 7 bases, and 8 bases lay outside the gene matches. Per germline, CDR1 SNHLY and CDR2 FYNNEI. The CDR3 is 15 residues long. CDR3 DNA sequence: TGTGCCAGCAAGGTCCATAGCGGGGGTCAAGAGACCCAGTACTTC. This gives the protein CASKVHSGGQETQYF.

The rearrangement uses TRBV19 and TRBJ1-2; D might be TRBD1 (5 bases). CDR1 and CDR2 (germline): LNHDA, SQIVND (reference sequence). This CDR3 is 14 amino acids long. V gave up 1 base and J gave up 3 bases, with 9 bases separating them. For the CDR3, the DNA is TGTGCCAGTAGTATAGGGGGCCGGGACTATGGCTACACCTTC. Residues: CASSIGGRDYGYTF.

The chain couples TRBV7-8 to TRBJ1-4; 7 nucleotides match TRBD1. Germline trimming cut 8 bases from V and 3 bases from J; bases unmatched to any gene: 9. The CDR3 loop spans 15 amino acids. Germline CDR1 SGHVS, CDR2 FQNEAQ. Here the CDR3 reads CASGDSRMANEKLFF. CDR3 coding DNA: TGTGCCAGCGGGGACAGCCGGATGGCTAATGAAAAACTGTTTTTT.

The CDR3 DNA reads TGTGCCAGCAGTGAAGCTAAACAGGGGGGTCAGCCCCAGCATTTT. The encoded protein is CASSEAKQGGQPQHF. The chain combines TRBV6-1 with TRBJ1-5; 8 positions match TRBD1. V lost 0 bases and J lost 6; bases outside the gene matches: 4. The CDR3 has 15 residues. Germline values: CDR1 MNHNS, CDR2 SASEGT.

The rearrangement joins TRBV5-1 to TRBJ2-2; tentatively, D is TRBD1 (6 bases). Between the trimmed V and J ends, which lost 0 bases and 1 base, there was a span of 7 bases. The V gene's germline CDR1 is SGHRS and CDR2 YFSETQ. The CDR3 contains 15 residues. The CDR3, as DNA: TGCGCCAGCAGCTTGGTACAGGGGAACACCGGGGAGCTGTTTTTT. This translates into CASSLVQGNTGELFF.